This entry concerns a single T cell receptor (beta chain). These data originate in a study of identical twins. TCRdb redid the calling of the 5' RACE reads with MiXCR, one entry per CDR3 protein. The table has about 1.7 million distinct CDR3 sequences, about 30% seen once; the top ten hold about 0.3%. Sequencing input: cord blood. This TCR derives from a newborn girl in good health.

The CDR3 protein is CASSFGGGSPLHF. DNA of the CDR3: TGTGCCAGCAGTTTCGGAGGAGGATCACCCCTCCACTTT. The V gene is TRBV12-3 or TRBV12-4, the J gene TRBJ1-6, with D uncertain. V lost 3 bases and J 10 bases, leaving 10 bases between the germline ends. The CDR3 sequence is 13 residues long.